A selection of T cell receptor beta chains follows, all from one sample in a study of metastatic and nonmetastatic thyroid tumors. MiXCR re-clonotyped the PCR reads for TCRdb. There are 30,000 to 40,000 clones in the sample; under 40% occur only once, and 22% lies in the top ten. Sequenced sample: tumor tissue. The source of these receptors is a female donor with papillary thyroid cancer or a benign thyroid nodule (not recorded which). Some clones in this sample may be carry-over from other donors' samples. Each CDR3 is given with its conserved first and last residue. D genes are given only for firm matches. Some rows mark clone size as missing; the rest say once, few, many or name a class of expanded clone.

TRBJ2-3 | NA | TRBD2 | TRBV5-1 | CASSLAGASTDTQYF | TGCGCCAGCAGCTTAGCGGGAGCCAGCACAGATACGCAGTATTTT
TRBJ2-7 | NA | NA | TRBV19 | CASSRDTTGYEQYF | TGTGCCAGTAGTAGGGACACTACAGGCTACGAGCAGTACTTC
TRBJ1-2 | NA | NA | TRBV11-2 | CASSSLHGNYGSIYGYTF | TGTGCCAGCAGCTCCCTACACGGAAACTACGGATCTATCTATGGCTACACCTTC
TRBJ2-2 | NA | TRBD1 | TRBV25-1 | CASSEGDRDTGELFF | TGTGCCAGCAGTGAAGGGGACAGGGACACCGGGGAGCTGTTTTTT
TRBJ1-1 | NA | TRBD1 | TRBV6-1 | CASSRDRGLNTEAFF | TGTGCCAGCAGTCGAGACAGGGGTTTGAACACTGAAGCTTTCTTT
TRBJ2-1 | NA | NA | TRBV28 | CASSWEGVSYNEQFF | TGTGCCAGCAGTTGGGAGGGGGTATCCTACAATGAGCAGTTCTTC
TRBJ2-2 | few | TRBD1 | TRBV20-1 | CSAPGTGGRTGELFF | TGCAGTGCTCCCGGGACAGGGGGCCGAACCGGGGAGCTGTTTTTT
TRBJ1-1 | NA | NA | TRBV3-1 | CASSQGRRVGNTEAFF | TGTGCCAGCAGCCAAGGTCGCCGGGTGGGGAACACTGAAGCTTTCTTT
TRBJ1-1 | NA | NA | TRBV6-2/TRBV6-3 | CASSSISGLLSEAFF | TGTGCCAGCAGTTCCATCTCGGGTCTGTTGTCTGAAGCTTTCTTT
TRBJ2-1 | few | NA | TRBV12-3/TRBV12-4 | CASSSNLGYGNEQFF | TGTGCCAGCAGTTCCAACTTGGGGTATGGAAATGAGCAGTTCTTC
TRBJ2-2 | NA | NA | TRBV6-2/TRBV6-3 | CASSVGVRNTGELFF | TGTGCCAGCAGCGTTGGGGTGCGGAACACCGGGGAGCTATTTTTT
TRBJ1-2 | NA | TRBD1 | TRBV5-1 | CASRSGTGSGYTF | TGCGCCAGCAGGTCCGGGACAGGATCTGGCTACACCTTC
TRBJ2-7 | medium-sized | NA | TRBV27 | CASSPRGAYEQYF | TGTGCCAGCAGTCCTAGGGGGGCGTACGAGCAGTACTTC
TRBJ2-7 | few | NA | TRBV6-5 | CASSYSYGVVGYEQYF | TGTGCCAGCAGTTACTCATACGGGGTTGTAGGCTACGAGCAGTACTTC
TRBJ2-7 | few | TRBD2 | TRBV19 | CASSIGTSLNEQYF | TGTGCCAGTAGTATAGGGACTAGCTTAAACGAGCAGTACTTC
TRBJ2-7 | few | TRBD2 | TRBV11-2 | CASSLERRAGVYEQYF | TGTGCCAGCAGCTTAGAAAGGCGAGCGGGAGTGTACGAGCAGTACTTC
TRBJ2-1 | few | TRBD2 | TRBV6-1 | CASRALAGASHNEQFF | TGTGCCAGCAGGGCCCTAGCGGGAGCTTCCCACAATGAGCAGTTCTTC
TRBJ2-1 | NA | TRBD2 | TRBV6-1 | CASSARLLAGGDNEQFF | TGTGCCAGCAGTGCCCGCTTACTAGCGGGAGGGGACAATGAGCAGTTCTTC
TRBJ1-3 | NA | TRBD1 | TRBV9 | CASSSKRQGESGNTIYF | TGTGCCAGCAGCTCAAAGAGACAGGGAGAATCTGGAAACACCATATATTTT
TRBJ1-1 | NA | TRBD1 | TRBV5-4 | CASSLKRRLDRGERATGAFF | TGTGCCAGCAGCTTGAAAAGGAGGCTAGACAGGGGGGAAAGGGCTACAGGGGCTTTCTTT
TRBJ1-6 | few | TRBD1 | TRBV27 | CASSISTGGFSPLHF | TGTGCCAGCAGTATATCGACAGGGGGCTTTTCACCCCTCCACTTT
TRBJ1-1 | few | NA | TRBV27 | CASHSPDGAGTEAFF | TGTGCCAGCCACTCGCCCGACGGGGCAGGAACGGAAGCTTTCTTT
TRBJ1-2 | NA | NA | TRBV5-8 | CASKSGGSHGYTF | TGTGCCAGCAAAAGCGGGGGGTCTCATGGCTACACCTTC
TRBJ2-2 | NA | TRBD1 | TRBV12-3/TRBV12-4 | CASRQGARTGELFF | TGTGCCAGCCGACAGGGGGCGCGCACCGGGGAGCTGTTTTTT
TRBJ2-6 | once | NA | TRBV4-1 | CASSQEEQGSGANVLTF | TGCGCCAGCAGCCAAGAGGAGCAGGGCTCCGGGGCCAACGTCCTGACTTTC
TRBJ2-1 | few | TRBD1 | TRBV6-5 | CASSYKGQEGNEQFF | TGTGCCAGCAGTTACAAGGGACAGGAAGGGAATGAGCAGTTCTTC
TRBJ1-6 | few | NA | TRBV6-5 | CASSYREANSPLHF | TGTGCCAGCAGCTACCGGGAAGCTAATTCACCCCTCCACTTT
TRBJ1-6 | NA | TRBD1 | TRBV6-1 | CASRTGSAVSYNSPLHF | TGTGCCAGCAGGACAGGGAGCGCTGTCTCCTATAATTCACCCCTCCACTTT
TRBJ1-6 | NA | NA | TRBV19 | CASTNRQAFNSPLHF | TGTGCCAGCACAAACCGACAGGCCTTCAATTCACCCCTCCACTTT
TRBJ2-3 | few | NA | TRBV24-1 | CATAGSGDTQYF | TGTGCCACCGCGGGGTCAGGAGATACGCAGTATTTT
TRBJ2-7 | few | NA | TRBV12-3/TRBV12-4 | CASSSPGLLAGEQYF | TGTGCCAGCAGTTCCCCCGGGCTACTCGCTGGTGAGCAGTACTTC
TRBJ1-2 | NA | NA | TRBV10-2 | CASSVGEGRGYTF | TGCGCCAGCAGTGTCGGAGAAGGCAGGGGCTACACCTTC
TRBJ2-2 | NA | TRBD2 | TRBV19 | CASSRTSGGYTGELFF | TGTGCCAGTAGCCGGACTAGCGGGGGTTACACCGGGGAGCTGTTTTTT
TRBJ2-7 | few | TRBD2 | TRBV27 | CASQLDSASGTYEQYF | TGTGCCAGCCAACTGGACTCGGCTAGCGGGACCTACGAGCAGTACTTC
TRBJ2-3 | few | NA | TRBV11-2 | CASSLDGGTTDTQYF | TGTGCCAGCAGCTTAGATGGCGGGACCACAGATACGCAGTATTTT
TRBJ1-1 | many | TRBD1 | TRBV6-1 | CASRKQGYGEAFF | TGTGCCAGCAGAAAACAGGGGTATGGTGAAGCTTTCTTT
TRBJ2-1 | few | TRBD1 | TRBV28 | CASSFGGQGRNEQFF | TGTGCCAGCAGTTTCGGGGGACAGGGTAGGAATGAGCAGTTCTTC
TRBJ2-7 | NA | NA | TRBV28 | CASSLWSGTYEQYF | TGTGCCAGCAGTTTATGGAGTGGCACCTACGAGCAGTACTTC
TRBJ2-7 | many | NA | TRBV6-5 | CASSYSLYYEQYF | TGTGCCAGCAGTTATAGTCTTTACTACGAGCAGTACTTC
TRBJ2-7 | NA | TRBD1 | TRBV6-1 | CASRTGTGAREQYF | TGTGCCAGCAGAACCGGGACAGGGGCGCGCGAGCAGTACTTC
TRBJ1-2 | few | TRBD1 | TRBV4-2 | CASSQETGYNGGYTF | TGTGCCAGCAGCCAAGAGACAGGGTACAATGGTGGCTACACCTTC
TRBJ2-3 | NA | NA | TRBV20-1 | CSAGGSRRGGTDTQYF | TGCAGTGCTGGGGGGAGCCGGAGGGGAGGCACAGATACGCAGTATTTT
TRBJ1-2 | NA | NA | TRBV28 | CASSTHREVDYGYTF | TGTGCCAGCAGTACCCACAGGGAGGTAGACTATGGCTACACCTTC
TRBJ1-2 | NA | NA | TRBV5-1 | CASSLASRGQGYGYTF | TGCGCCAGCAGCTTGGCCTCGAGGGGTCAGGGCTATGGCTACACCTTC
TRBJ1-1 | NA | NA | TRBV12-3/TRBV12-4 | CASSRTGAGTEAFF | TGTGCCAGCAGCCGTACAGGAGCGGGAACTGAAGCTTTCTTT
TRBJ2-3 | NA | NA | TRBV11-2 | CASSLGLGGAGDTQYF | TGTGCCAGCAGCTTAGGCCTGGGGGGTGCGGGAGATACGCAGTATTTT
TRBJ2-1 | NA | TRBD2 | TRBV19 | CASCSGRDYNEQFF | TGTGCCAGCTGTAGCGGGAGAGACTACAATGAGCAGTTCTTC
TRBJ2-7 | once | NA | TRBV27 | CASSLGIGSLIREQYF | TGTGCCAGCAGTTTAGGCATCGGGAGCTTAATCCGCGAGCAGTACTTC
TRBJ1-6 | NA | NA | TRBV12-3/TRBV12-4 | CASSSGGNNSPLHF | TGTGCCAGCAGCTCCGGGGGGAATAATTCACCCCTCCACTTT
TRBJ1-3 | NA | NA | TRBV5-5 | CASSWEWGNTIYF | TGTGCCAGTAGCTGGGAGTGGGGAAACACCATATATTTT